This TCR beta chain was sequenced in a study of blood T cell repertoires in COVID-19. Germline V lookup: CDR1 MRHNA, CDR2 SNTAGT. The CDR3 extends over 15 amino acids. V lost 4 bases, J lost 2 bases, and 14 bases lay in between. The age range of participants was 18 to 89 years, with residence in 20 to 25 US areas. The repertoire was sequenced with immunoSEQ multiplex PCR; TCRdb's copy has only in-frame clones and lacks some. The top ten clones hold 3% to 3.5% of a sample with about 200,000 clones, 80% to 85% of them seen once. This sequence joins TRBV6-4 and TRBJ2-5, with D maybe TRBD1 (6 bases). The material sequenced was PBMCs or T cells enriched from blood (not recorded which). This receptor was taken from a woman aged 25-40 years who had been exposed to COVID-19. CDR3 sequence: CASSGQIRGQETQYF. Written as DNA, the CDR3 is TGTGCCAGCAGTGGCCAGATCAGGGGACAAGAGACCCAGTACTTC.